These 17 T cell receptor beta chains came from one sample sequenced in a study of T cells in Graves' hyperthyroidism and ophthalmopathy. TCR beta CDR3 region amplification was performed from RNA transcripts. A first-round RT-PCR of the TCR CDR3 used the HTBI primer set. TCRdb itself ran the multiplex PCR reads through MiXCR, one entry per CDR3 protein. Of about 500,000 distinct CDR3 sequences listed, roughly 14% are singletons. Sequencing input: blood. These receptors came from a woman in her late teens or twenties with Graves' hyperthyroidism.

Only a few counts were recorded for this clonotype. CDR3 nucleotides: TGCGCCAGCAGTGAGGAAGAGGGGGGACAGATTTTTTACGAGCAGTACGTC. It yields the protein CASSEEEGGQIFYEQYV. The chain is built from TRBV10-1 and TRBJ2-7; D is possibly TRBD1 (7 bases). Trimming removed 2 bases at V and 4 bases at J, with 21 bases between. Germline V lookup: CDR1 WNHNN, CDR2 SYGVQD (reference sequence). CDR3 length: 17 residues.

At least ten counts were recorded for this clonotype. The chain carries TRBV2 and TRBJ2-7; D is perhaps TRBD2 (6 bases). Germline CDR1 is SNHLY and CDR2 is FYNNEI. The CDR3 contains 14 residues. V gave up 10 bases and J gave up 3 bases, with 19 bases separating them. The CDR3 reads CAMESWTGVYEQYV. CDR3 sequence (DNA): TGTGCCATGGAGTCTTGGACGGGGGTCTACGAGCAGTACGTC.

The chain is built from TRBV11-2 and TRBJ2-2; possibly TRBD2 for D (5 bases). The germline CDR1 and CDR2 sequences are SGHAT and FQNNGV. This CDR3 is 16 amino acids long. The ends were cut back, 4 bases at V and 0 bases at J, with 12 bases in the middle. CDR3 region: CASSSRKRTNTGELFF. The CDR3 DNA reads TGTGCCAGCAGCTCTAGGAAGCGGACGAACACCGGGGAGCTGTTTTTT.

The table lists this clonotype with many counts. The CDR3 region has the DNA TGTGCCAGCAGCGTAGCCCAGATGAACACTGAAGCTTTCTTT. Translation gives CASSVAQMNTEAFF. The V gene is TRBV9, the J gene TRBJ1-1; D not certain. CDR3 length equals 14 residues. V lost 0 bases and J 0 bases, leaving 6 bases between the germline ends. Germline values: CDR1 SGDLS, CDR2 YYNGEE.

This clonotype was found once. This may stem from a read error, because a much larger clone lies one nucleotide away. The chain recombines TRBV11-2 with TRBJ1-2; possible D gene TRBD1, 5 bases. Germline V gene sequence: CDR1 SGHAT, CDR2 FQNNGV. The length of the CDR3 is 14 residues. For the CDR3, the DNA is TGTGCCAGCAGCTTTGTCAGGGCTAACTATGGCTGCACCTTC. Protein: CASSFVRANYGCTF.

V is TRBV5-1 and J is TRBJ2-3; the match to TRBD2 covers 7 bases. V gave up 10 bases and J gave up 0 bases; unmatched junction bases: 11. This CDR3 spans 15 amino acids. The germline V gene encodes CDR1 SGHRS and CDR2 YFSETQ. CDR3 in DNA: TGCGCCGCCTGGGAGGGGACGTCCAGCACAGATACGCAGTATTTT. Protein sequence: CAAWEGTSSTDTQYF. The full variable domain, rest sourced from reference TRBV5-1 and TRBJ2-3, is KAGVTQTPRYLIKTRGQQVTLSCSPISGHRSVSWYQQTPGQGLQFLFEYFSETQRNKGNFPGRFSGRQFSNSRSEMNVSTLELGDSALYLCAAWEGTSSTDTQYFGPGTRLTVL.

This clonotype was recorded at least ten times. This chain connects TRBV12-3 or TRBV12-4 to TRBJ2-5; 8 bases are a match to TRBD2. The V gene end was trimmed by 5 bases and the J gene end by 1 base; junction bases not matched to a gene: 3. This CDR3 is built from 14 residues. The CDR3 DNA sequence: TGTGCCAGCAGTCACACTAGCGGCCAAGAGACCCAGTACTTC. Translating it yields CASSHTSGQETQYF.

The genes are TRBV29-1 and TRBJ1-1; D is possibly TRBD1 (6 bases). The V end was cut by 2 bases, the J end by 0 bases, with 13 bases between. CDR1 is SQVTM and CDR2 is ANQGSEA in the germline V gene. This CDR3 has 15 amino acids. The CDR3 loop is CSVEKLAGVNTEAFF. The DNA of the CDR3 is TGCAGCGTTGAAAAATTGGCAGGGGTGAACACTGAAGCTTTCTTT.

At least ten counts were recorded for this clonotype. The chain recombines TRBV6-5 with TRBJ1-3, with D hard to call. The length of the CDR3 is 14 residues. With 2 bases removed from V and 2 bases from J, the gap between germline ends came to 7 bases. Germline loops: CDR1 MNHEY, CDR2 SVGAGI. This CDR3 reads CASSYRVPGNTIYF. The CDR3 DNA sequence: TGTGCCAGCAGTTACCGGGTCCCTGGAAACACCATATATTTT.

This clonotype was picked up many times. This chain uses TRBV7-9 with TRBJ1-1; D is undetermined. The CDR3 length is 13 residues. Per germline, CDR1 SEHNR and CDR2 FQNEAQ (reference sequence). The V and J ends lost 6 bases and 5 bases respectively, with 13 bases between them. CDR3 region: CASRYDAGTEAFF. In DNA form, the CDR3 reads TGTGCCAGCAGGTACGATGCTGGGACTGAAGCTTTCTTT.

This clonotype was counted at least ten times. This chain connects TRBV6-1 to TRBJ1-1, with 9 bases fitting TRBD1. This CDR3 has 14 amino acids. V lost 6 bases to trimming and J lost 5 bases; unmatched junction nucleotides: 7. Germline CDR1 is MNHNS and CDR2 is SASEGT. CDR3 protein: CASRGTGRETEAFF. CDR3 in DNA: TGTGCCAGCAGGGGGACAGGGCGGGAGACTGAAGCTTTCTTT.

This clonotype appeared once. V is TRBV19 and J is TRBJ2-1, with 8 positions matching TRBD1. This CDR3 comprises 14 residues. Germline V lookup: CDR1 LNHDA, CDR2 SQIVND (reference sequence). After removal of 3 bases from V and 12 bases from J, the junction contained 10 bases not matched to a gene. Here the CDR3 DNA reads TGTGCCAGTAGTATTGGACAGGGAGGATTTGGGCAGTTCTTC. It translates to CASSIGQGGFGQFF.

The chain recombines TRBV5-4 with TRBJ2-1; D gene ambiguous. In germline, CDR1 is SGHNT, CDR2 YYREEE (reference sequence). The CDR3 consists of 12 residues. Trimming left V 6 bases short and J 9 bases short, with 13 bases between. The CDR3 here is CASTALGSEQFF. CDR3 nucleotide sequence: TGTGCCAGCACCGCTCTAGGTTCTGAGCAGTTCTTC.

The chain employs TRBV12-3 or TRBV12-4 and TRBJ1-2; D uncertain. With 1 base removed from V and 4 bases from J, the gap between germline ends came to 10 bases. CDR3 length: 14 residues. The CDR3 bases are TGTGCCAGCAGTTTAGGAGAGGGCGGCTATGGCTACACCTTC. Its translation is CASSLGEGGYGYTF.

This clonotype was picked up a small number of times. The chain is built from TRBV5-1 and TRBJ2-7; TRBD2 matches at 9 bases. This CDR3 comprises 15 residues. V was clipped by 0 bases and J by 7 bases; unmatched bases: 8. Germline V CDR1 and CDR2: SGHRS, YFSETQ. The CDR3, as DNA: TGCGCCAGCAGCTTGGTGGTAGCGGGAGTCGGTGAGCAGTACGTC. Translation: CASSLVVAGVGEQYV.

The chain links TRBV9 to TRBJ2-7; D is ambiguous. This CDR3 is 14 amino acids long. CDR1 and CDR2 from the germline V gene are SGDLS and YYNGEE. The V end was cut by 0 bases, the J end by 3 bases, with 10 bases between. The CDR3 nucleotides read TGTGCCAGCAGCGTAGTAGGTAGTGGCTACGAGCAGTACTTC. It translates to CASSVVGSGYEQYF. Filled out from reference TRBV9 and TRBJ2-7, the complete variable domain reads DSGVTQTPKHLITATGQRVTLRCSPRSGDLSVYWYQQSLDQGLQFLIQYYNGEERAKGNILERFSAQQFPDLHSELNLSSLELGDSALYFCASSVVGSGYEQYFGPGTRLTVT.

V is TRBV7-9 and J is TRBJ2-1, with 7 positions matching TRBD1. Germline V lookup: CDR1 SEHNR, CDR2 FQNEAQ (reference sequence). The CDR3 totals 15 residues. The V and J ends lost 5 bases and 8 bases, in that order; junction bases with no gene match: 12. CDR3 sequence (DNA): TGTGCCAGCAGCCGGTCCCGACAGGGCTTCGATGAGCAGTTCTTC. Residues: CASSRSRQGFDEQFF.